Listed here are 22 T cell receptor beta chains from one sample, sequenced in a study of identical twins. In TCRdb, the 5' RACE reads were re-called with MiXCR into one record per CDR3 protein. The table lists around 510,000 distinct CDR3 sequences, roughly an eighth of them singletons. These data were also reused for a study on yellow fever vaccine responses in identical twins.

The specimen was CD4+ T cells sorted from blood. These receptors were taken from a woman aged 18-29 years in good health.

There are many counts of this clonotype. The chain recombines TRBV29-1 with TRBJ2-2, with 7 positions matching TRBD2. From germline, CDR1 is SQVTM and CDR2 ANQGSEA. The junction had 9 bases not matched to a gene; V was cut back by 3 bases and J by 5 bases. The CDR3 has 15 residues. CDR3 coding DNA: TGCAGCGTTGACGGCGGGGCAGCGGGGACCGGGGAGCTGTTTTTT. It specifies CSVDGGAAGTGELFF.

The J gene is TRBJ2-2, the V gene TRBV4-3; 8 positions agree with TRBD2. Germline CDR1 LGHNA, CDR2 YSLEER. The CDR3 is 16 amino acids. With V trimmed by 3 bases and J by 7 bases, 10 bases remained unmatched. The CDR3 sequence: CASSQGREREIGELFF. CDR3 DNA sequence: TGCGCCAGCAGCCAGGGCCGAGAGCGGGAGATCGGGGAGCTGTTTTTT.

This clonotype was seen a single time. This chain joins TRBV5-1 and TRBJ2-3, with 9 bases fitting TRBD1. The J segment lost 5 bases and the V segment lost 3 bases, leaving 7 bases of the junction unmatched. Germline values: CDR1 SGHRS, CDR2 YFSETQ. The CDR3 is made up of 15 amino acids. Here the CDR3 DNA reads TGCGCCAGCAGCTCTCCGGGACAGGGTGGAGATACGCAGTATTTT. Its protein product is CASSSPGQGGDTQYF.

In its sample, this clonotype was seen a few times. J is TRBJ2-1 and V is TRBV28, with 10 nucleotides matching TRBD2. Germline assignment: CDR1 MDHEN and CDR2 SYDVKM. Trimming took 6 bases from V and 6 from J; bases not matched to a gene: 5. The CDR3 runs to 14 residues. Here the CDR3 reads CASSRSGRANEQFF. The CDR3 coding sequence is TGTGCCAGCAGCCGAAGCGGGAGGGCCAATGAGCAGTTCTTC.

This clonotype showed up many times. The chain is built from TRBV12-3 or TRBV12-4 and TRBJ1-1; D is ambiguous. The CDR3 extends over 11 amino acids. V lost 8 bases to trimming and J lost 1 base, with 5 bases between them. CDR3 nucleotides: TGTGCCAGCGCCAGGAACACTGAAGCTTTCTTT. Amino acids: CASARNTEAFF.

The chain recombines TRBV7-8 with TRBJ2-3; D gene uncertain. The CDR3 contains 17 residues. From germline, CDR1 is SGHVS and CDR2 FQNEAQ. Trimming removed 1 base at V and 5 bases at J, with 19 bases between. The CDR3 reads CASSLGHAASRRDTQYF. The CDR3 DNA reads TGTGCCAGCAGCTTAGGTCACGCGGCCAGCCGAAGAGATACGCAGTATTTT. The variable domain in full, with the rest retrieved from reference TRBV7-8 and TRBJ2-3, is GAGVSQSPRYKVAKRGQDVALRCDPISGHVSLFWYQQALGQGPEFLTYFQNEAQLDKSGLPSDRFFAERPEGSVSTLKIQRTQQEDSAVYLCASSLGHAASRRDTQYFGPGTRLTVL.

The rearrangement joins TRBV2 to TRBJ2-1; 9 nucleotides match TRBD1. The CDR3 runs 18 residues. CDR1 and CDR2 (germline): SNHLY, FYNNEI. V lost 5 bases, J lost 1 base, and 12 bases stayed unmatched. CDR3 protein: CASSSPTRQGGSYNEQFF. The CDR3 DNA follows: TGTGCCAGCAGTTCACCAACCCGACAGGGGGGATCCTACAATGAGCAGTTCTTC. The complete variable domain, with remaining parts taken from reference TRBV2 and TRBJ2-1, reads EPEVTQTPSHQVTQMGQEVILRCVPISNHLYFYWYRQILGQKVEFLVSFYNNEISEKSEIFDDQFSVERPDGSNFTLKIRSTKLEDSAMYFCASSSPTRQGGSYNEQFFGPGTRLTVL.

This clonotype was found many times. The chain links TRBV2 to TRBJ2-7; 14 nucleotides match TRBD2. Trimming removed 6 bases from V and 6 bases from J; junction bases left unmatched: 7. Germline V lookup: CDR1 SNHLY, CDR2 FYNNEI. The CDR3 is 15 residues long. As DNA, the CDR3 is TGTGCCAGCAGCGCCGGGACTAGCGGGAGCTTCGAGCAGTACTTC. It codes for CASSAGTSGSFEQYF.

The chain is built from TRBV27 and TRBJ2-7; D tentatively fits TRBD1 or TRBD2 (5 bases each). Trimming shortened V by 3 bases and J by 5 bases, and 20 bases separated the two germline ends. CDR1 is MNHEY, CDR2 SMNVEV, per germline (reference sequence). CDR3 length: 16 residues. For the CDR3, the DNA is TGTGCCAGCAGTTTGTTCGGGACCCAACGGAGCGACGAGCAGTACTTC. Encoded protein: CASSLFGTQRSDEQYF.

This clonotype showed up many times. The chain employs TRBV12-3 or TRBV12-4 and TRBJ1-2, with D possibly being TRBD1 (6 bases). This CDR3 has 12 residues. V shed 2 bases and J shed 7 bases, with 8 bases lying between them. DNA for the CDR3: TGTGCCAGCAGTTTATCACAGGGTGGCTACACCTTC. Residues: CASSLSQGGYTF.

In this sample, this clonotype turned up many times. The V and J genes are TRBV5-1 and TRBJ2-7, with D possibly matching TRBD1 (6 bases). In germline, CDR1 is SGHRS, CDR2 YFSETQ. The V end lost 1 base, the J end lost 0 bases, and 8 bases lay between the germline ends. This CDR3 is built from 14 residues. The CDR3, as DNA: TGCGCCAGCAGCTTGCTGACAGGCTCCTACGAGCAGTACTTC. Amino acid sequence: CASSLLTGSYEQYF.

The V and J genes are TRBV7-8 and TRBJ2-7; TRBD1 matches at 7 bases. This CDR3 contains 15 residues. Losses at the gene ends were 5 bases for V and 0 bases for J; bases not matched to a gene: 7. The germline gives CDR1 SGHVS, CDR2 FQNEAQ. DNA of the CDR3: TGTGCCAGCAGCCCCCGCGCAGGGGGCTCCTACGAGCAGTACTTC. The encoded protein is CASSPRAGGSYEQYF.

This clonotype was found many times. The rearrangement links TRBV5-1 to TRBJ1-1, with a weak D call TRBD1 (6 bases). V lost 3 bases, J lost 1 base, and 10 bases lay in between. This CDR3 has 14 residues. The V gene's germline CDR1 is SGHRS and CDR2 YFSETQ. The CDR3 nucleotides read TGCGCCAGCAGCTCACAGGGATCGAACACTGAAGCTTTCTTT. This codes for CASSSQGSNTEAFF.

V is TRBV20-1 and J is TRBJ2-1; 10 bases are shared with TRBD2. CDR1 and CDR2 (germline): DFQATT, SNEGSKA (reference sequence). The V and J ends lost 3 bases and 7 bases, in that order; junction bases with no gene match: 9. The CDR3 runs to 15 residues. This CDR3 reads CSARLASGGLNEQFF. In nucleotides, the CDR3 is TGCAGTGCTAGGTTGGCTAGCGGGGGTTTGAATGAGCAGTTCTTC.

This chain uses TRBV6-2 or TRBV6-3 with TRBJ1-1; unclear D gene. The CDR3 extends over 11 amino acids. The V gene's germline CDR1 is MNHEY and CDR2 SVGEGT. V lost 8 bases and J lost 5, with 9 bases in between. The CDR3: CASGWRTEAFF. CDR3 in DNA: TGTGCCAGCGGGTGGCGGACTGAAGCTTTCTTT.

This chain connects TRBV10-3 to TRBJ2-5; 10 bases align to TRBD1. The CDR3 extends over 12 amino acids. The germline gives CDR1 ENHRY, CDR2 SYGVKD. The J segment lost 7 bases and the V segment lost 9 bases, leaving 5 bases of the junction unmatched. In DNA, the CDR3 is TGTGCCATGGGGACAGGGGAAGGGACCCAGTACTTC. Amino acids: CAMGTGEGTQYF.

This clonotype was picked up a small number of times. The chain uses TRBV12-3 or TRBV12-4 and TRBJ2-7; 9 bases are a match to TRBD2. V gave up 5 bases and J gave up 3 bases; unmatched junction bases: 8. CDR3 length equals 15 residues. The CDR3 DNA reads TGTGCCAGCAGTCCGAGACTAGCGGAAGGCTACGAGCAGTACTTC. This translates into CASSPRLAEGYEQYF.

This clonotype has only a few counts. The CDR3 loop is CSAPRTSGRANGELFF. CDR3 coding DNA: TGCAGTGCCCCCCGTACTAGCGGGAGGGCCAATGGGGAGCTGTTTTTT. This chain connects TRBV20-1 to TRBJ2-2; TRBD2 agrees at 13 bases. With V trimmed by 6 bases and J by 8 bases, 12 bases remained unmatched. The CDR3 is 16 residues long. CDR1 DFQATT and CDR2 SNEGSKA come from the germline V gene (reference sequence).

The sample holds many counts of this clonotype. This chain joins TRBV28 and TRBJ1-2; possible D gene TRBD1, 5 bases. The CDR3 extends over 14 amino acids. The V gene lost 4 bases and the J gene lost 5 bases, with 14 bases spanning the gap. In germline, CDR1 is MDHEN, CDR2 SYDVKM. The CDR3 region is CASSWGWPRYGYTF. The CDR3, as DNA: TGTGCCAGCAGTTGGGGGTGGCCTAGGTATGGCTACACCTTC.

This clonotype was detected a few times. The chain links TRBV3-1 to TRBJ1-2; no clear D gene. This CDR3 is built from 10 residues. Germline CDR1 is LGHDT and CDR2 is YNNKEL (reference sequence). V lost 6 bases and J lost 8, with 7 bases in between. The CDR3 region is CASSIRGYTF. The CDR3 region has the DNA TGTGCCAGCAGTATAAGAGGCTACACCTTC.

This clonotype was seen only a few times. This chain uses TRBV28 with TRBJ2-7, with a possible D match to TRBD1 (5 bases). The CDR3 runs 15 residues. From germline, CDR1 is MDHEN and CDR2 SYDVKM. V shed 5 bases and J shed 4 bases, with 18 bases lying between them. DNA for the CDR3: TGTGCCAGCAGTCCGCCTGGGGCCAGGCTATACGAGCAGTACTTC. Translated, it gives CASSPPGARLYEQYF.

This clonotype was seen only a few times. The chain joins TRBV4-2 to TRBJ2-3; 11 bases map to TRBD2. This CDR3 is 18 amino acids long. In germline, CDR1 is LGHNA, CDR2 YNFKEQ. V lost 2 bases to trimming and J lost 2 bases; unmatched junction nucleotides: 9. The CDR3 nucleotides read TGTGCCAGCAGCCAAAAACCAGATAGCGGGAGGGTCACAGATACGCAGTATTTT. Translation gives CASSQKPDSGRVTDTQYF.